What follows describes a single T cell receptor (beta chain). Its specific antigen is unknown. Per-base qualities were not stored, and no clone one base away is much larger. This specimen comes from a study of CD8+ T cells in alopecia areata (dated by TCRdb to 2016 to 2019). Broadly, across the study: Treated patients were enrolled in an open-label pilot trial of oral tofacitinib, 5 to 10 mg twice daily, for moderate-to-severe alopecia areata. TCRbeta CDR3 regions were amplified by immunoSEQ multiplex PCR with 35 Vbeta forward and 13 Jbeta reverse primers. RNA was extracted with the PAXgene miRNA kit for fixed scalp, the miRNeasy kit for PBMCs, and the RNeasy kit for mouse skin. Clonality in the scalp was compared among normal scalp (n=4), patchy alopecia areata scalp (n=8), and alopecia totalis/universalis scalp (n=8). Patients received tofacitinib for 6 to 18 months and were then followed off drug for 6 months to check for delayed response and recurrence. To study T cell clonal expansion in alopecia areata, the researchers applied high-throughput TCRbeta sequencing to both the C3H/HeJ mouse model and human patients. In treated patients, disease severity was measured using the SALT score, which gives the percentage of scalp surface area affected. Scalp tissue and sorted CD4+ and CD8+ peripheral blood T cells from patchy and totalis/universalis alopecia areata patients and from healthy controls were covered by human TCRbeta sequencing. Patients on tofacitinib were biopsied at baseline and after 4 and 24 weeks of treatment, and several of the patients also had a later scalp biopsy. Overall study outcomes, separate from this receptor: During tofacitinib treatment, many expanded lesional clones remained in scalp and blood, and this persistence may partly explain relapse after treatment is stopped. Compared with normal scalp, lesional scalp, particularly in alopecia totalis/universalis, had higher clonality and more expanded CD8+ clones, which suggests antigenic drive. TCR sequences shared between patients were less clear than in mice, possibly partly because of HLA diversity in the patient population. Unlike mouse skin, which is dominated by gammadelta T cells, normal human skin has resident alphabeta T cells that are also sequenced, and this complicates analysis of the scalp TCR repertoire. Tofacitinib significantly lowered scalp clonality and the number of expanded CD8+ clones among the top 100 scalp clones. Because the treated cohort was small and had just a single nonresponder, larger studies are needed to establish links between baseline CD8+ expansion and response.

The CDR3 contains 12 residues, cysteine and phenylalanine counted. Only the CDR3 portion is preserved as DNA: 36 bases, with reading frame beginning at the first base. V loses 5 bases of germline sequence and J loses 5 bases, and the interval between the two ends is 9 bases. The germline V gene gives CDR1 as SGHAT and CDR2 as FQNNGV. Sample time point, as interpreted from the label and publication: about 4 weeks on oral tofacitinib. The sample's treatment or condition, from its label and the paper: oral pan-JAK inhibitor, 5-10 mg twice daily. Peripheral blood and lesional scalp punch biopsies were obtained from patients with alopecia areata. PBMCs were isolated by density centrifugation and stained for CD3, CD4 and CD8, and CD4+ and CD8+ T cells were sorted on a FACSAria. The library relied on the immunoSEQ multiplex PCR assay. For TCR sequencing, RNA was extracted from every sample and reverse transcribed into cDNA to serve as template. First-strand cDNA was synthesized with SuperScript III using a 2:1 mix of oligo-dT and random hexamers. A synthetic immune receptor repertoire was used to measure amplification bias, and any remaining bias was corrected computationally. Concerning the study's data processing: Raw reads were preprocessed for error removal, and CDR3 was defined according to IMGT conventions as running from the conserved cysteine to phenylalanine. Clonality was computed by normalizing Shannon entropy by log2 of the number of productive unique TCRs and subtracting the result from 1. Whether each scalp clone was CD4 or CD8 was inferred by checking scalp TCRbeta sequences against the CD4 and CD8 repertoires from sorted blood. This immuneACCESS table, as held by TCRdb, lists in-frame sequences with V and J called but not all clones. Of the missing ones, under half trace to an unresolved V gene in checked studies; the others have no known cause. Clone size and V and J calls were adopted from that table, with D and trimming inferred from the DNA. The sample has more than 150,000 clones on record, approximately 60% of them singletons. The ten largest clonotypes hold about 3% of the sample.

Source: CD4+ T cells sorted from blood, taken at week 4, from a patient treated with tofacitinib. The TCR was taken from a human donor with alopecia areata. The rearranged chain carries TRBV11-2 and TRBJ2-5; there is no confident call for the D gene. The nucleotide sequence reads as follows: TGTGCCAGCAGCGCTAGTAGGGAGACCCAGTACTTC. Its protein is CASSASRETQYF. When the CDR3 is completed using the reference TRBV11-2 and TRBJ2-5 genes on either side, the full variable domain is EAGVAQSPRYKIIEKRQSVAFWCNPISGHATLYWYQQILGQGPKLLIQFQNNGVVDDSQLPKDRFSAERLKGVDSTLKIQPAKLEDSAVYLCASSASRETQYFGPGTRLLVL.